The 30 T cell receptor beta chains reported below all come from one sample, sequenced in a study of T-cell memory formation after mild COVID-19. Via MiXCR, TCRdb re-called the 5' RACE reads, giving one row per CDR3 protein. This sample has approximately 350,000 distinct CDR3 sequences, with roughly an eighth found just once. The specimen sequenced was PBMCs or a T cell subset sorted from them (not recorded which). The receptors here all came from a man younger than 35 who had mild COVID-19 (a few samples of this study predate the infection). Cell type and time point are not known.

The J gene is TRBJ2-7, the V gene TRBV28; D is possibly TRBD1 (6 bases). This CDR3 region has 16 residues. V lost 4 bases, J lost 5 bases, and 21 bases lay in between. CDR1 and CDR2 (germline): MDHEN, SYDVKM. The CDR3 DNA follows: TGTGCCAGCAGTTCAACAGGGTCCCCCACAGGCCACGAGCAGTACTTC. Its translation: CASSSTGSPTGHEQYF.

The CDR3: CASGAASNQPQHF. CDR3 in DNA: TGTGCCAGCGGGGCAGCGTCCAATCAGCCCCAGCATTTT. The rearrangement links TRBV12-3 or TRBV12-4 to TRBJ1-5, with a tentative D call TRBD1 (5 bases). The CDR3 sequence is 13 residues long. Trimming left V 8 bases short and J 3 bases short, with 11 bases between.

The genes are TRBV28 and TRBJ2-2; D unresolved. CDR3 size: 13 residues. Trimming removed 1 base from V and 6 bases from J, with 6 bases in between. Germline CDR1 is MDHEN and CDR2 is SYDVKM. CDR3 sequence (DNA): TGTGCCAGCAGTTTATTGACCGCCGGGGAGCTGTTTTTT. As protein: CASSLLTAGELFF.

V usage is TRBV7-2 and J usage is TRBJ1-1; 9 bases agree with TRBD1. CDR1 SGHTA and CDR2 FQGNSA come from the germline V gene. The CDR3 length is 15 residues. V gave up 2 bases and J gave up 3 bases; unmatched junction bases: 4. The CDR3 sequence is CASSLTGGADTEAFF. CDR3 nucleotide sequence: TGTGCCAGCAGCTTAACAGGGGGCGCGGACACTGAAGCTTTCTTT.

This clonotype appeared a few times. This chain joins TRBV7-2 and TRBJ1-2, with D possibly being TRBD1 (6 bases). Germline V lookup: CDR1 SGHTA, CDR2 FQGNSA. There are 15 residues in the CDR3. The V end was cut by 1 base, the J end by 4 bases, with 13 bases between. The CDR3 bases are TGTGCCAGCAGCTTAGGTGTAGGGGGAATCTATGGCTACACCTTC. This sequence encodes CASSLGVGGIYGYTF.

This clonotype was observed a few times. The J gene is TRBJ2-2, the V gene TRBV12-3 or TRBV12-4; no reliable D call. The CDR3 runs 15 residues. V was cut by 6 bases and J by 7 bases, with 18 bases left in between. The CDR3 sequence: CASSKALGQNGELFF. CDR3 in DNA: TGTGCCAGCAGCAAGGCCCTAGGGCAGAACGGGGAGCTGTTTTTT.

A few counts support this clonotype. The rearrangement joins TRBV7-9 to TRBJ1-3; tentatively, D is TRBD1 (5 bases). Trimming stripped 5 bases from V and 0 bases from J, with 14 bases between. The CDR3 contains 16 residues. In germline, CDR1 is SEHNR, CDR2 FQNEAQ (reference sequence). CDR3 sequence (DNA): TGTGCCAGCAGCCCTCCGGGACGGCGCTCTGGAAACACCATATATTTT. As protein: CASSPPGRRSGNTIYF. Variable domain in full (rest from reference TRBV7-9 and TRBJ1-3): DTGVSQNPRHKITKRGQNVTFRCDPISEHNRLYWYRQTLGQGPEFLTYFQNEAQLEKSRLLSDRFSAERPKGSFSTLEIQRTEQGDSAMYLCASSPPGRRSGNTIYFGEGSWLTVV.

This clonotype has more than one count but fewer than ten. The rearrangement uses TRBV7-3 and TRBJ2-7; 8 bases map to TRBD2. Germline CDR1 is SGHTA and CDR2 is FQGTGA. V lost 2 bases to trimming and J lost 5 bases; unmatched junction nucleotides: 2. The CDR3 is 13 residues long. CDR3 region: CASSLAGGHEQYV. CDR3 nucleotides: TGTGCCAGCAGCTTAGCGGGGGGCCACGAGCAGTACGTC.

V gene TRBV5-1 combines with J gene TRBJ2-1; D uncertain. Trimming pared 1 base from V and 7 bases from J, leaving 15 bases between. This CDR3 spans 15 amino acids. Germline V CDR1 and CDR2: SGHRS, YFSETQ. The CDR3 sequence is CASSLLAFPANEQFF. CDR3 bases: TGCGCCAGCAGCTTGTTGGCTTTTCCCGCGAATGAGCAGTTCTTC.

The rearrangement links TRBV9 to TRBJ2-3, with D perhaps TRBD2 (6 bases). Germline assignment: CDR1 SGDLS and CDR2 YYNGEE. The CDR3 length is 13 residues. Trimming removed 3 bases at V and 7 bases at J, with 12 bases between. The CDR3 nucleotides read TGTGCCAGCAGCGCGGGGACTTCCTATACGCAGTATTTT. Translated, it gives CASSAGTSYTQYF. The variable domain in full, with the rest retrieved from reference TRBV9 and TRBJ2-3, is DSGVTQTPKHLITATGQRVTLRCSPRSGDLSVYWYQQSLDQGLQFLIQYYNGEERAKGNILERFSAQQFPDLHSELNLSSLELGDSALYFCASSAGTSYTQYFGPGTRLTVL.

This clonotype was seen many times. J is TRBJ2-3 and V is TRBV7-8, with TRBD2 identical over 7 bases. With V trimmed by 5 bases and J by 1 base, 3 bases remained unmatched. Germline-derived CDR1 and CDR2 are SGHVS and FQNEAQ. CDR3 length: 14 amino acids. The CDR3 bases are TGTGCCAGCAGCGCCCGGGGGGGCACAGATACGCAGTATTTT. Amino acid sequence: CASSARGGTDTQYF.

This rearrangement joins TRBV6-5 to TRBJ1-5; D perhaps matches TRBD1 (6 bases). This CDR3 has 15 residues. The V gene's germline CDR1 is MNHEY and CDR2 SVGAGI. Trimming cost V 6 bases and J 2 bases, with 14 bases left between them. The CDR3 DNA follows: TGTGCCAGCAGGCCCCGGGGGGGCGGCAATCAGCCCCAGCATTTT. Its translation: CASRPRGGGNQPQHF.

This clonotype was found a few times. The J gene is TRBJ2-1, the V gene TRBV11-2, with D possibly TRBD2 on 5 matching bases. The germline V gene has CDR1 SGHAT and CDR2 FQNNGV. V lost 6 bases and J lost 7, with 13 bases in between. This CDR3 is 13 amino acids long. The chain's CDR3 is CASSLGLQNEQFF. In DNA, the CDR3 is TGTGCCAGCAGTCTCGGACTTCAAAATGAGCAGTTCTTC. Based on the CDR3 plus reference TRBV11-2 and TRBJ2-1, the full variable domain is EAGVAQSPRYKIIEKRQSVAFWCNPISGHATLYWYQQILGQGPKLLIQFQNNGVVDDSQLPKDRFSAERLKGVDSTLKIQPAKLEDSAVYLCASSLGLQNEQFFGPGTRLTVL.

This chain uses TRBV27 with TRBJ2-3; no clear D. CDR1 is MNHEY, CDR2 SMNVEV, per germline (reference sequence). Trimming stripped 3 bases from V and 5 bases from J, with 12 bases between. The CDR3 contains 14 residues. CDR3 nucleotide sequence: TGTGCCAGCAGTTTGAACCCTGGGGAAGATACGCAGTATTTT. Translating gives CASSLNPGEDTQYF.

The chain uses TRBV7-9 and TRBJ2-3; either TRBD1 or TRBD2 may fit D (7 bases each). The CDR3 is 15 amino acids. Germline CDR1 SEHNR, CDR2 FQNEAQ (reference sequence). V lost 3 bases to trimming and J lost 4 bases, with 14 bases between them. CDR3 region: CASSFSRGGADTQYF. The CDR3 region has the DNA TGTGCCAGCAGCTTCTCCAGGGGGGGTGCAGATACGCAGTATTTT.

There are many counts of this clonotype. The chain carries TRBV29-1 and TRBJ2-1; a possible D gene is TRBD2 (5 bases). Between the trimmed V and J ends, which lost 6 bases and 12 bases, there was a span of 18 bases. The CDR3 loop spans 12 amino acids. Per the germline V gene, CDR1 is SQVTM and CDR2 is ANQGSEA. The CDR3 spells CSVRPTGWGQFF. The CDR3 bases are TGCAGCGTAAGGCCCACGGGGTGGGGGCAGTTCTTC.

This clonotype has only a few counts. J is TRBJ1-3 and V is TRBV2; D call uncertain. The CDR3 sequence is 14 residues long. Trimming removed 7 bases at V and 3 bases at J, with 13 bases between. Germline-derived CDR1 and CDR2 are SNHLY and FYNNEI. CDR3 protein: CASKVTDGGNTIYF. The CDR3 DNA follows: TGTGCCAGCAAGGTGACCGACGGTGGAAACACCATATATTTT.

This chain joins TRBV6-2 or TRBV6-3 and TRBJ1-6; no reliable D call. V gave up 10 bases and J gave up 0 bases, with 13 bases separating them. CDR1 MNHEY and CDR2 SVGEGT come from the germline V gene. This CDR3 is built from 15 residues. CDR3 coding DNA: TGTGCCACCCTCAGGAGGAGCTCCTATAATTCACCCCTCCACTTT. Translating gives CATLRRSSYNSPLHF.

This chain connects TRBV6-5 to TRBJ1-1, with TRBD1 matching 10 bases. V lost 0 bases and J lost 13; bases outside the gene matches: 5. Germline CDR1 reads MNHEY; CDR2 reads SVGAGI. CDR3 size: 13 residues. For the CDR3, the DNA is TGTGCCAGCAGTTACTCGACAGGGACAGGGGTTTTCTTT. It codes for CASSYSTGTGVFF.

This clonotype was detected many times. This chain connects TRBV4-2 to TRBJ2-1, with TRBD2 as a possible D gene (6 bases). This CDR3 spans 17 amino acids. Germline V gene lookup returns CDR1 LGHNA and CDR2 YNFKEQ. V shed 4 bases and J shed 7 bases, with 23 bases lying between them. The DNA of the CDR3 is TGTGCCAGCAGCCTCTGGTGGTGGAGGGGTCGAGGGAATGAGCAGTTCTTC. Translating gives CASSLWWWRGRGNEQFF.

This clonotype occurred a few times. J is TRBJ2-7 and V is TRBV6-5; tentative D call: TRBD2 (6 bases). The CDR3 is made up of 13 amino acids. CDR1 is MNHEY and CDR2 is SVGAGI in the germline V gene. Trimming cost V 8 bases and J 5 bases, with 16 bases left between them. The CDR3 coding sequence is TGTGCCAGCGGGACTGACAGCGCAAACGAGCAGTACGTC. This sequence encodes CASGTDSANEQYV.

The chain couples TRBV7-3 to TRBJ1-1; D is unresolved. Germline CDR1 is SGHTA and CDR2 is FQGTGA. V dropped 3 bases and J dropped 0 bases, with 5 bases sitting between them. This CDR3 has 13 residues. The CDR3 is CASSFAVNTEAFF. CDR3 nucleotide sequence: TGTGCCAGCAGCTTTGCGGTGAACACTGAAGCTTTCTTT.

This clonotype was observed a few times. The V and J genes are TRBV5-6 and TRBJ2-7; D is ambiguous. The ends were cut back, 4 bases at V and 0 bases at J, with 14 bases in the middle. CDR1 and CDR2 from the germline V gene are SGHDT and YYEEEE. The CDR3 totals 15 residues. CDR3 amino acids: CASSAAPGSSYEQYF. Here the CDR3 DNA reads TGTGCCAGCAGCGCCGCTCCTGGTAGCTCCTACGAGCAGTACTTC.

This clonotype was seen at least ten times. The CDR3 DNA reads TGTGCCAGTAGTCAAAGGGGTGGACAGATCAATCAGCCCCAGCATTTT. Encoded protein: CASSQRGGQINQPQHF. This chain uses TRBV19 with TRBJ1-5; a possible D gene is TRBD1 (6 bases). Trimming stripped 5 bases from V and 3 bases from J, with 17 bases between. The CDR3 totals 16 residues. CDR1 LNHDA and CDR2 SQIVND come from the germline V gene (reference sequence).

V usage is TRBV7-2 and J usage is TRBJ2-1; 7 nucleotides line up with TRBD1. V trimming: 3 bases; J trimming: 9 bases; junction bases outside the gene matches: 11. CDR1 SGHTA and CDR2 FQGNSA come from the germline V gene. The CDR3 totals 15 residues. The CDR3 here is CASSFMTGRSVEQFF. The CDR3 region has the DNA TGTGCCAGCAGCTTTATGACAGGGAGATCGGTTGAGCAGTTCTTC. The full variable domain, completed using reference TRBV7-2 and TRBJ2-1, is GAGVSQSPSNKVTEKGKDVELRCDPISGHTALYWYRQSLGQGLEFLIYFQGNSAPDKSGLPSDRFSAERTGGSVSTLTIQRTQQEDSAVYLCASSFMTGRSVEQFFGPGTRLTVL.

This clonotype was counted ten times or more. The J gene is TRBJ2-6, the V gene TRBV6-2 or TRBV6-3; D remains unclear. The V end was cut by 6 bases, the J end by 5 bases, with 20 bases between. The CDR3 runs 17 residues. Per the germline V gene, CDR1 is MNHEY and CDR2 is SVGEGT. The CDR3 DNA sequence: TGTGCCAGCAGATCCCGGGCCCCCCAGCGTTGGGCCAACGTCCTGACTTTC. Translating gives CASRSRAPQRWANVLTF.

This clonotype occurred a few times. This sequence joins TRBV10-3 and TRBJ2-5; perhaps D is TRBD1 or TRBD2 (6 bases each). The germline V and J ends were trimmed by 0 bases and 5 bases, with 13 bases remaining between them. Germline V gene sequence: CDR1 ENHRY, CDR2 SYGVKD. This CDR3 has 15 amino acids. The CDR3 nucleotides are TGTGCCATCAGTGAGTCGGGGGGCGCCTGGGAGACCCAGTACTTC. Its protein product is CAISESGGAWETQYF.

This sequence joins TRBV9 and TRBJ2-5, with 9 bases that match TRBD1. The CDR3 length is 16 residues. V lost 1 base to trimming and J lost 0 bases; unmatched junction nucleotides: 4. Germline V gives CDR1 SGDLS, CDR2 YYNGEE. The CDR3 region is CASSVTGTGHQETQYF. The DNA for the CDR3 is TGTGCCAGCAGCGTAACCGGGACAGGGCACCAAGAGACCCAGTACTTC.

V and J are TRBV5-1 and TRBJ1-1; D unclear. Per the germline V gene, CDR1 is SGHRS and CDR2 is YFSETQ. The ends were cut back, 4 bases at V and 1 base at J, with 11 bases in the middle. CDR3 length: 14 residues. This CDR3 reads CASSEQPENTEAFF. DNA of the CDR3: TGCGCCAGCAGCGAACAGCCAGAGAACACTGAAGCTTTCTTT. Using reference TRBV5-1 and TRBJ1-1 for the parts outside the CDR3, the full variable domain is KAGVTQTPRYLIKTRGQQVTLSCSPISGHRSVSWYQQTPGQGLQFLFEYFSETQRNKGNFPGRFSGRQFSNSRSEMNVSTLELGDSALYLCASSEQPENTEAFFGQGTRLTVV.

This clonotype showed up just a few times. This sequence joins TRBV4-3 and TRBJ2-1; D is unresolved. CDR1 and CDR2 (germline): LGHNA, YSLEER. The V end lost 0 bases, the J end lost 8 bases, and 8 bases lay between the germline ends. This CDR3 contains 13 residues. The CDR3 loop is CASSQDPGDEQFF. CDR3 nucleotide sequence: TGCGCCAGCAGCCAAGACCCAGGAGATGAGCAGTTCTTC.